A single sample is the source of the 22 T cell receptor beta chains below, sequenced in a study of T cells in narcolepsy. The protocol was immunoSEQ multiplex PCR, while the TCRdb copy is restricted to in-frame clones and leaves out a portion. The sample has fewer than 20,000 clones; approximately 83% are singletons. The sequencing sample was made of memory (CD45RA-) CD4+ T cells from blood. All receptors derive from a human donor in good health.

This clone has more than one count but fewer than ten. V gene TRBV19 combines with J gene TRBJ1-1; no definite D call. The ends were cut back, 1 base at V and 3 bases at J, with 6 bases in the middle. This CDR3 is 13 amino acids long. Germline lookup yields CDR1 LNHDA and CDR2 SQIVND (reference sequence). The CDR3 nucleotides read TGTGCCAGTAGTATAGCTTTGGACACTGAAGCTTTCTTT. Amino acid sequence: CASSIALDTEAFF.

This rearrangement joins TRBV7-6 to TRBJ2-2, with 11 bases that match TRBD2. Germline V CDR1 and CDR2: SGHVS, FNYEAQ. Trimming at V came to 0 bases and at J to 0 bases, leaving 3 bases not matched to a gene. The CDR3 runs 18 residues. CDR3: CASSLALLAGANTGELFF. CDR3 DNA sequence: TGTGCCAGCAGCTTAGCTTTACTAGCGGGGGCGAACACCGGGGAGCTGTTTTTT.

The V and J genes are TRBV13 and TRBJ1-2; the D gene is possibly TRBD1 (6 bases). The CDR3 is made up of 15 amino acids. With 5 bases removed from V and 6 bases from J, the gap between germline ends came to 19 bases. Germline V gene sequence: CDR1 PRHDT, CDR2 FYEKMQ (reference sequence). CDR3 amino acids: CASSLQGRGNHGYTF. The CDR3, as DNA: TGTGCCAGCAGCCTACAGGGAAGAGGGAACCATGGCTACACCTTC.

The J gene is TRBJ1-1, the V gene TRBV30; tentative D call: TRBD1 (5 bases). The V end was cut by 0 bases, the J end by 0 bases, with 8 bases between. The CDR3 length is 14 residues. The V gene's germline CDR1 is GTSNPN and CDR2 SVGIG (reference sequence). CDR3 sequence reads: CAWSVGRVNTEAFF. CDR3 in DNA: TGTGCCTGGAGTGTGGGCAGGGTGAACACTGAAGCTTTCTTT.

The sample holds a few counts of this clone. This chain links TRBV9 with TRBJ2-5; TRBD2 aligns across 7 bases. This CDR3 contains 14 residues. Germline lookup yields CDR1 SGDLS and CDR2 YYNGEE. The V segment lost 9 bases and the J segment 2 bases; nucleotides outside the gene matches: 10. The CDR3, as DNA: TGTGCCACTACTCGGGGACTAACTCAAGAGACCCAGTACTTC. As protein: CATTRGLTQETQYF.

The chain has TRBV19 and TRBJ1-1; TRBD1 aligns across 7 bases. The V segment lost 7 bases and the J segment 1 base; nucleotides outside the gene matches: 3. CDR1 and CDR2 from the germline V gene are LNHDA and SQIVND (reference sequence). This CDR3 is built from 13 residues. DNA for the CDR3: TGTGCCAGTAACAGGGGACGGAACACTGAAGCTTTCTTT. This translates into CASNRGRNTEAFF.

The J gene is TRBJ2-1, the V gene TRBV9; no definite D call. The V gene lost 1 base and the J gene lost 0 bases, with 8 bases spanning the gap. This CDR3 has 15 residues. CDR1 is SGDLS and CDR2 is YYNGEE in the germline V gene. This chain's CDR3 is CASSVQPSSYNEQFF. The CDR3 DNA is TGTGCCAGCAGCGTACAGCCTAGCTCCTACAATGAGCAGTTCTTC.

The chain links TRBV7-2 to TRBJ1-2; D is unclear. The ends were cut back, 4 bases at V and 4 bases at J, with 10 bases in the middle. Looked up from germline, CDR1 is SGHTA and CDR2 is FQGNSA. The CDR3 sequence is 13 residues long. CDR3 in amino acids: CASSSLIGYGYTF. Written as DNA, the CDR3 is TGTGCCAGCAGCTCCCTAATTGGCTATGGCTACACCTTC.

This clone was found once. V is TRBV5-1 and J is TRBJ1-6; 8 nucleotides match TRBD1. The germline CDR1 and CDR2 sequences are SGHRS and YFSETQ. The CDR3 covers 15 residues. After removal of 4 bases from V and 10 bases from J, the junction contained 10 bases not matched to a gene. CDR3 sequence reads: CASSREAGGNSPLHF. The CDR3 DNA reads TGCGCCAGCAGCCGTGAGGCAGGGGGCAACTCACCCCTCCACTTT.

The chain has TRBV18 and TRBJ1-5, with TRBD1 matching over 11 bases. Germline V gives CDR1 KGHSH, CDR2 LQKENI. J was trimmed by 4 bases and V by 5 bases; bases with no gene match: 1. CDR3 length equals 14 residues. The CDR3 sequence is CASSGQGANQPQHF. DNA of the CDR3: TGTGCCAGCTCAGGACAGGGGGCGAATCAGCCCCAGCATTTT.

This clone was observed a few times. The chain combines TRBV19 with TRBJ1-2; D is perhaps TRBD1 (5 bases). Trimming removed 8 bases at V and 4 bases at J, with 17 bases between. The germline gives CDR1 LNHDA, CDR2 SQIVND (reference sequence). This CDR3 has 14 residues. Here the CDR3 reads CASHTRGRGYGYTF. Written as DNA, the CDR3 is TGTGCCAGTCATACACGGGGCCGGGGCTATGGCTACACCTTC.

The chain has TRBV7-2 and TRBJ1-5; D unclear. The CDR3 is 14 residues long. Trimming shortened V by 4 bases and J by 7 bases, and 14 bases separated the two germline ends. Germline CDR1 reads SGHTA; CDR2 reads FQGNSA. The CDR3 sequence is CASSSPGNGQPQHF. In DNA, the CDR3 is TGTGCCAGCAGCTCCCCTGGTAATGGGCAGCCCCAGCATTTT.

The gene calls are TRBV5-7 and TRBJ1-2; 7 bases map to TRBD1. TRBV5-7 is placed among ORFs of uncertain function. With 5 bases clipped from V and 4 bases from J, the junction kept 5 bases outside the gene matches. The CDR3 length is 13 residues. The CDR3 DNA reads TGTGCCAGCAGGCCCACAGGGGTCTATGGCTACACCTTC. Translation gives CASRPTGVYGYTF.

This chain joins TRBV30 and TRBJ2-3, with a weak D call TRBD1 (6 bases). The CDR3 consists of 14 residues. V was shortened by 4 bases and J by 4 bases, with 15 bases between the two germline ends. From germline, CDR1 is GTSNPN and CDR2 SVGIG (reference sequence). CDR3 in amino acids: CAWNPGVYADTQYF. The CDR3 coding sequence is TGTGCCTGGAATCCAGGGGTTTACGCAGATACGCAGTATTTT.

This chain uses TRBV6-1 with TRBJ1-3; the D is unclear. CDR1 is MNHNS, CDR2 SASEGT, per germline. V lost 7 bases to trimming and J lost 0 bases, with 13 bases between them. The CDR3 totals 15 residues. The CDR3 region has the DNA TGTGCCAGCACCCAGGTGGTTGACTCTGGAAACACCATATATTTT. This translates into CASTQVVDSGNTIYF.

The chain uses TRBV29-1 and TRBJ2-2; D unresolved. Trimming removed 6 bases at V and 6 bases at J, with 11 bases between. Per germline, CDR1 SQVTM and CDR2 ANQGSEA. The CDR3 runs to 12 residues. This CDR3 reads CSVAFGAGELFF. The CDR3 bases are TGCAGCGTCGCCTTTGGAGCCGGGGAGCTGTTTTTT.

The chain uses TRBV2 and TRBJ2-1, with D perhaps TRBD1 or TRBD2 (5 bases each). Germline V gene sequence: CDR1 SNHLY, CDR2 FYNNEI. The CDR3 is 14 amino acids. V was cut by 3 bases and J by 9 bases, with 15 bases left in between. CDR3 bases: TGTGCCAGCAGTGACGGGACCGCGAGGAGTGAGCAGTTCTTC. Translating gives CASSDGTARSEQFF.

V gene TRBV19 combines with J gene TRBJ1-5, with 11 bases aligning to TRBD1. Per germline, CDR1 LNHDA and CDR2 SQIVND (reference sequence). The CDR3 is 18 residues long. With 6 bases clipped from V and 4 bases from J, the junction kept 14 bases outside the gene matches. CDR3 loop: CASRSRDRGGRRNQPQHF. Here the CDR3 DNA reads TGTGCCAGTAGAAGTAGGGACAGGGGGGGTCGAAGGAATCAGCCCCAGCATTTT. Variable domain in full (rest from reference TRBV19 and TRBJ1-5): DGGITQSPKYLFRKEGQNVTLSCEQNLNHDAMYWYRQDPGQGLRLIYYSQIVNDFQKGDIAEGYSVSREKKESFPLTVTSAQKNPTAFYLCASRSRDRGGRRNQPQHFGDGTRLSIL.

The chain couples TRBV7-8 to TRBJ2-3; D is unclear. This CDR3 contains 13 residues. Trimming shortened V by 4 bases and J by 5 bases, and 10 bases separated the two germline ends. The germline V gene encodes CDR1 SGHVS and CDR2 FQNEAQ. In DNA form, the CDR3 reads TGTGCCAGCAGCTCCCGACTGCGAGATACGCAGTATTTT. It specifies CASSSRLRDTQYF.

The gene calls are TRBV5-4 and TRBJ2-2; tentative D call: TRBD2 (5 bases). Germline CDR1 SGHNT, CDR2 YYREEE (reference sequence). The V end was cut by 3 bases, the J end by 5 bases, with 17 bases between. CDR3 length: 16 residues. CDR3 in amino acids: CASSSRAGPGTGELFF. In DNA form, the CDR3 reads TGTGCCAGCAGCTCGAGGGCCGGCCCTGGAACCGGGGAGCTGTTTTTT.

The chain is built from TRBV29-1 and TRBJ1-2; D not resolved. V was trimmed by 5 bases and J by 4 bases, leaving 11 bases between them. CDR1 and CDR2 from the germline V gene are SQVTM and ANQGSEA. CDR3 length: 12 amino acids. The CDR3 DNA sequence: TGCAGCGTTATAGATACCATCTATGGCTACACCTTC. This gives the protein CSVIDTIYGYTF.

J is TRBJ1-6 and V is TRBV6-5, with D tentatively TRBD1 (5 bases). The CDR3 has 13 amino acids. Per germline, CDR1 MNHEY and CDR2 SVGAGI. Trimming left V 2 bases short and J 8 bases short, with 7 bases between. CDR3 sequence (DNA): TGTGCCAGCAGTTACACACAGGATTCACCCCTCCACTTT. Its protein product is CASSYTQDSPLHF.